This TCR beta chain was retrieved from a study of T cell repertoires in aging, cancer and after chemotherapy. The template was genomic DNA from peripheral blood, not RNA. Only a few counts were recorded for this clonotype. TRB rearrangements spanning V, D and J were amplified using mixed TRB-A/B primers. TCRdb reanalysed the multiplex PCR reads using MiXCR and keeps one entry per CDR3 protein. The data hold more than 2,000 distinct CDR3 sequences, with about 20% observed a single time. This CDR3 is 17 amino acids long. Trimming took off 5 bases at V and 7 bases at J, with 23 bases between the two ends. Per germline, CDR1 SNHLY and CDR2 FYNNEI.

The J gene is TRBJ2-2, the V gene TRBV2; D is perhaps TRBD1 (6 bases). The sequencing sample was made of blood. This TCR was sampled from a human donor with a solid tumor. This CDR3 reads CASSLTRDTPASGELFF. The CDR3 nucleotides are TGTGCCAGCAGTTTGACCCGGGACACCCCAGCAAGCGGGGAGCTGTTTTTT.